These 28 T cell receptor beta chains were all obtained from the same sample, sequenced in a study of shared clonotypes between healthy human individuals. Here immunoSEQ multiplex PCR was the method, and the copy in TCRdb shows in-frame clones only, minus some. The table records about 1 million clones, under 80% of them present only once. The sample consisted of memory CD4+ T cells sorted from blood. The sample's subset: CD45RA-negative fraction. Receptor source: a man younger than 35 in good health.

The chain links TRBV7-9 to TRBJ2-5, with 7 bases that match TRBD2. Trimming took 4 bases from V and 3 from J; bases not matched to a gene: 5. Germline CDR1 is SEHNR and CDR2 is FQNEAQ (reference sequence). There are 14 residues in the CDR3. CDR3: CASSSRGGEETQYF. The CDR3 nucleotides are TGTGCCAGCAGCTCCCGGGGAGGGGAAGAGACCCAGTACTTC.

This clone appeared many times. CDR3 DNA sequence: TGTGCCTGGAGTAGGCAGGGGAGGAATGAGCAGTTCTTC. Its translation is CAWSRQGRNEQFF. The chain joins TRBV30 to TRBJ2-1; D is tentatively TRBD1 or TRBD2 (6 bases each). The CDR3 has 13 residues. V lost 2 bases to trimming and J lost 7 bases, with 12 bases between them. The germline gives CDR1 GTSNPN, CDR2 SVGIG (reference sequence). Together with reference TRBV30 and TRBJ2-1, the CDR3 gives the full variable domain: SQTIHQWPATLVQPVGSPLSLECTVEGTSNPNLYWYRQAAGRGLQLLFYSVGIGQISSEVPQNLSASRPQDRQFILSSKKLLLSDSGFYLCAWSRQGRNEQFFGPGTRLTVL.

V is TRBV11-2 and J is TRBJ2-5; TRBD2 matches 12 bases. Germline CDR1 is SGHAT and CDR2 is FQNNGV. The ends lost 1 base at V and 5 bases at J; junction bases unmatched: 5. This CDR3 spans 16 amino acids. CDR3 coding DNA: TGTGCCAGCAGCTTAGGTAGGACTAGCGGGACCGAGACCCAGTACTTC. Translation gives CASSLGRTSGTETQYF.

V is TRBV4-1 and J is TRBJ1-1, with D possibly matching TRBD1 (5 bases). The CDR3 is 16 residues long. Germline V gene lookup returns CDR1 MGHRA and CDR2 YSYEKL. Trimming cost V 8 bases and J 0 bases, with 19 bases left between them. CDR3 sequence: CASRDLGTVLNTEAFF. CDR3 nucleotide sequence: TGCGCCAGCCGAGACCTAGGGACGGTCTTGAACACTGAAGCTTTCTTT.

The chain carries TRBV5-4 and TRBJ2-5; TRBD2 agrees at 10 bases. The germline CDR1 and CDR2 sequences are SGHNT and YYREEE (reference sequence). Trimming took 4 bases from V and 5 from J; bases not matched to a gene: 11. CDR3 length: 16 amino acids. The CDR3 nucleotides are TGTGCCAGCAGCGAGACCCAGCGGGGGGGCTATGAGACCCAGTACTTC. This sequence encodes CASSETQRGGYETQYF.

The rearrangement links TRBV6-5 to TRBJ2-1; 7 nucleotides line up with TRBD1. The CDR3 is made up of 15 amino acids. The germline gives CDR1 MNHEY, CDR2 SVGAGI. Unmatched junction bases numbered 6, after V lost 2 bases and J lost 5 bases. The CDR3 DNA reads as TGTGCCAGCAGTTACCCGGGACAGCTAAACAATGAGCAGTTCTTC. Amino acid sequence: CASSYPGQLNNEQFF.

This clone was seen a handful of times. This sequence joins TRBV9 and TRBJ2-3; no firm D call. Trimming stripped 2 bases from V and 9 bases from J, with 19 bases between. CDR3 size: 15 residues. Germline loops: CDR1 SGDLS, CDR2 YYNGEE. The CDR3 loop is CASSVQPDWARTQYF. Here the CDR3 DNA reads TGTGCCAGCAGCGTCCAACCCGACTGGGCGCGGACGCAGTATTTT.

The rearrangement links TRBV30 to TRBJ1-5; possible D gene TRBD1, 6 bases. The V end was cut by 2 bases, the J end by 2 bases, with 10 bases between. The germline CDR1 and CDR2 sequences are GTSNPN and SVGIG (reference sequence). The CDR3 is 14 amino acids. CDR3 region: CAWSRGAGNQPQHF. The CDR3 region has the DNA TGTGCCTGGAGTAGGGGGGCAGGCAATCAGCCCCAGCATTTT.

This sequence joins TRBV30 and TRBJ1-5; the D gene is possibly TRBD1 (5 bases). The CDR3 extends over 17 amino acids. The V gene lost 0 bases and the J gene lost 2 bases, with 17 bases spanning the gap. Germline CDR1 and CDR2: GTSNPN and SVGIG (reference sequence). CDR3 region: CAWSVNGARIGNQPQHF. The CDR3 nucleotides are TGTGCCTGGAGTGTAAACGGGGCTAGGATTGGCAATCAGCCCCAGCATTTT.

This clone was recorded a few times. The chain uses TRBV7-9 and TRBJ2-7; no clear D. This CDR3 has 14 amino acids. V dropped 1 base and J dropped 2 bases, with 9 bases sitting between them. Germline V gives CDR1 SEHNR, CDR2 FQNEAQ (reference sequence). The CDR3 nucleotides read TGTGCCAGCAGCTTAGGGCCCCGGGCCTACGAGCAGTACTTC. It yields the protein CASSLGPRAYEQYF.

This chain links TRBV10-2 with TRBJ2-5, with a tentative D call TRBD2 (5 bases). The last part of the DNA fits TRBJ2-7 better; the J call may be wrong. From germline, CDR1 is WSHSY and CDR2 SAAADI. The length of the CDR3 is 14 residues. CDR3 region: CASSGIVSSYEQYF. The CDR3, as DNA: TGCGCCAGCAGCGGGATCGTTAGCTCCTACGAGCAGTACTTC.

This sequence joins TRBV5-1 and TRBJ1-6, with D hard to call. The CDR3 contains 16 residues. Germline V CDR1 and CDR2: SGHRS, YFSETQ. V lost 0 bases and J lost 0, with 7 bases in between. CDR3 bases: TGCGCCAGCAGCTTGGACATGAGCTCCTATAATTCACCCCTCCACTTT. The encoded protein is CASSLDMSSYNSPLHF.

The CDR3 loop is CASSLTASSYEQYF. The CDR3 coding sequence is TGTGCCAGCAGTTTGACAGCCAGCTCCTACGAGCAGTACTTC. J is TRBJ2-7 and V is TRBV27, with D maybe TRBD1 (5 bases). Germline-derived CDR1 and CDR2 are MNHEY and SMNVEV (reference sequence). The CDR3 extends over 14 amino acids. The germline V and J ends were trimmed by 3 bases and 0 bases, with 9 bases remaining between them.

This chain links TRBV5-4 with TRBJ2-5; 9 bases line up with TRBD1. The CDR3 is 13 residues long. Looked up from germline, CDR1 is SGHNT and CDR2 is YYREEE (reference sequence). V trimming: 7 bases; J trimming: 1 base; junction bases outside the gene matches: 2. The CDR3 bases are TGTGCCAGCGGACAGGGGATCCAAGAGACCCAGTACTTC. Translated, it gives CASGQGIQETQYF. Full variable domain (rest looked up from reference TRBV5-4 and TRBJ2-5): ETGVTQSPTHLIKTRGQQVTLRCSSQSGHNTVSWYQQALGQGPQFIFQYYREEENGRGNFPPRFSGLQFPNYSSELNVNALELDDSALYLCASGQGIQETQYFGPGTRLLVL.

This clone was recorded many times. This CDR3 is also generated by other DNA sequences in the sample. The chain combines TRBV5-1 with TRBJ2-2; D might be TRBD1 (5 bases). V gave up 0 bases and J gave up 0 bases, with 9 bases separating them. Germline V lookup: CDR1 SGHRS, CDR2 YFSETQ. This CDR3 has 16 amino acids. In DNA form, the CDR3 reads TGCGCCAGCAGCTTGGTAGTAGGGGCGAACACCGGGGAGCTGTTTTTT. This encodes CASSLVVGANTGELFF.

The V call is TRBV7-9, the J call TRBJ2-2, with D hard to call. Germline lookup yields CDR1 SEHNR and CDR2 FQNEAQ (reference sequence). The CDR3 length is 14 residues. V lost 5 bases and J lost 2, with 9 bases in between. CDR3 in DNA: TGTGCCAGCAGCAATCCCCCCAACACCGGGGAGCTGTTTTTT. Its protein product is CASSNPPNTGELFF. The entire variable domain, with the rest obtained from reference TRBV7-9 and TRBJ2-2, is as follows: DTGVSQNPRHKITKRGQNVTFRCDPISEHNRLYWYRQTLGQGPEFLTYFQNEAQLEKSRLLSDRFSAERPKGSFSTLEIQRTEQGDSAMYLCASSNPPNTGELFFGEGSRLTVL.

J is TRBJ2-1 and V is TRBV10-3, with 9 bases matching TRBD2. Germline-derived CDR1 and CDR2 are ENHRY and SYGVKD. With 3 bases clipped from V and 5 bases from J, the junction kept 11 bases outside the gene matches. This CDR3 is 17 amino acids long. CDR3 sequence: CAISDAPILAGNNEQFF. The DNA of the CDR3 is TGTGCCATCAGTGATGCCCCGATACTAGCGGGTAACAATGAGCAGTTCTTC.

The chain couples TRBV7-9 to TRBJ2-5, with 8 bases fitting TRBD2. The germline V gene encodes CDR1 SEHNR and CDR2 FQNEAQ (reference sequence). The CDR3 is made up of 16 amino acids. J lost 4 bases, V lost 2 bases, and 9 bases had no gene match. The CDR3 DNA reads TGTGCCAGCAGCTTATTAGCGGGGCCGGTCGGAGAGACCCAGTACTTC. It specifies CASSLLAGPVGETQYF.

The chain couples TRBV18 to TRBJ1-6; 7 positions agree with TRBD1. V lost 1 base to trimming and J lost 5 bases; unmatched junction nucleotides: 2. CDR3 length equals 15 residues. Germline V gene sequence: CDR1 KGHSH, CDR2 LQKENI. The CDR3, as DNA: TGTGCCAGCTCACCACAGGGGGCCCATAATTCACCCCTCCACTTT. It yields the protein CASSPQGAHNSPLHF.

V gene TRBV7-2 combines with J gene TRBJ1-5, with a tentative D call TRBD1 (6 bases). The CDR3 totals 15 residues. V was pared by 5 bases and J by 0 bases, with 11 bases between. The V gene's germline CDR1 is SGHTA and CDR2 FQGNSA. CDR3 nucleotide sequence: TGTGCCAGCAGCCCCGGGGGGGCTAGCAATCAGCCCCAGCATTTT. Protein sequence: CASSPGGASNQPQHF.

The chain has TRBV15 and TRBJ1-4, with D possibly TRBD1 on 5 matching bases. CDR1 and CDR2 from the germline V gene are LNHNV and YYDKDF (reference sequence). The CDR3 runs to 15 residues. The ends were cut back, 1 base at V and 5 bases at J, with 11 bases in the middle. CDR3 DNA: TGTGCCACCAGCAGAGGGGACGGAAGAAATGAAAAACTGTTTTTT. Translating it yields CATSRGDGRNEKLFF.

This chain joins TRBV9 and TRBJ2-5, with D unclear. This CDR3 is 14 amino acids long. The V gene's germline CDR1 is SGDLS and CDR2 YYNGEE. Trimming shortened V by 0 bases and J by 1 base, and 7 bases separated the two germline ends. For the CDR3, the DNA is TGTGCCAGCAGCGTAGGAAACCGCCAAGAGACCCAGTACTTC. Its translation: CASSVGNRQETQYF.

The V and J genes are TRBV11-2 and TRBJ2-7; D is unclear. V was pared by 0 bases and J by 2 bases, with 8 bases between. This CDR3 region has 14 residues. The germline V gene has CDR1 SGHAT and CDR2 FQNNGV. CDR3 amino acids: CASSLDRSAYEQYF. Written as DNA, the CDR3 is TGTGCCAGCAGCTTAGACAGGTCAGCCTACGAGCAGTACTTC.

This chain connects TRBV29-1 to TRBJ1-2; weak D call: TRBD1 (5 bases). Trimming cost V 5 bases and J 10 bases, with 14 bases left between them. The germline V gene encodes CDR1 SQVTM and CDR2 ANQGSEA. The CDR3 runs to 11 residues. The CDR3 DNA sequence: TGCAGCGTTCATAACGCAGGGTTCTACACCTTC. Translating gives CSVHNAGFYTF.

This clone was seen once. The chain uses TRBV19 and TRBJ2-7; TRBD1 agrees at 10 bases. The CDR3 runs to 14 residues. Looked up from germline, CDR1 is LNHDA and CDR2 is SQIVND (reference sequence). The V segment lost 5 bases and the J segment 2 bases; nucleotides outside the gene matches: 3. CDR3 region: CASSVDRGAYEQYF. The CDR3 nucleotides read TGTGCCAGTAGTGTGGACAGGGGGGCCTACGAGCAGTACTTC.

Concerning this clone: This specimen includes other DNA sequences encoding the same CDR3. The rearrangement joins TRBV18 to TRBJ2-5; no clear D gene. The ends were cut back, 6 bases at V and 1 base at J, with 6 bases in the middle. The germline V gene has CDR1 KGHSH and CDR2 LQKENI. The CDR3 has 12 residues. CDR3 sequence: CASSPAQETQYF. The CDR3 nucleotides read TGTGCCAGCTCCCCAGCCCAAGAGACCCAGTACTTC.

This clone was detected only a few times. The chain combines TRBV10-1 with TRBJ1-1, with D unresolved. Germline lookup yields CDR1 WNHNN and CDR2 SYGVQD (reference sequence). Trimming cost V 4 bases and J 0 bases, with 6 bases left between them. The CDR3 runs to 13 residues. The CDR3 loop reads CASSVTMNTEAFF. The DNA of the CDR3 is TGCGCCAGCAGTGTTACCATGAACACTGAAGCTTTCTTT.

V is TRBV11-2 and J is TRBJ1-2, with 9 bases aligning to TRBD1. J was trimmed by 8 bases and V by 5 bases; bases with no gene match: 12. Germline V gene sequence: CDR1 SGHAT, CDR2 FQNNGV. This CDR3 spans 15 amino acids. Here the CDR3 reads CASSRRGQGPYGYTF. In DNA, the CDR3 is TGTGCCAGCAGCCGCAGGGGACAGGGACCCTACGGCTACACCTTC.